Below, one T cell receptor beta chain is given with its context. Its antigen remains unknown. V lost 6 bases to trimming and J lost 1 base, with 9 bases between them. Germline V CDR1 and CDR2: ENHRY, SYGVKD. The CDR3 has 14 amino acids. These data are taken from a study of cytomegalovirus exposure and HLA in healthy donors. As for the study in general: Of 350 to 400 genotyped donors, 81% grouped in the Caucasian-associated ancestry cluster.

General study results and limits: Information on immune exposure was restricted to one variable (CMV serostatus). Prior analysis indicated that the majority of TCR beta V segments exhibited productivity approximately 87% or approximately 30% of the time. It has been reported that TCR beta sequences accurately predicted the HLA-A and HLA-B alleles of most subjects.

Primers: 60 Vbeta forward and 13 Jbeta reverse. Here immunoSEQ multiplex PCR was the method, and the copy in TCRdb shows in-frame clones only, minus some. The table includes some 200,000 clones, roughly 80% detected once. The sample taken for sequencing was PBMCs. The chain combines TRBV10-3 with TRBJ2-2; the D is unclear. The TCR was taken from a woman aged 45-65 years in good health and CMV-seropositive. CDR3 nucleotides: TGTGCCATCAGGGATCGACAGAACACCGGGGAGCTGTTTTTT. It codes for CAIRDRQNTGELFF.